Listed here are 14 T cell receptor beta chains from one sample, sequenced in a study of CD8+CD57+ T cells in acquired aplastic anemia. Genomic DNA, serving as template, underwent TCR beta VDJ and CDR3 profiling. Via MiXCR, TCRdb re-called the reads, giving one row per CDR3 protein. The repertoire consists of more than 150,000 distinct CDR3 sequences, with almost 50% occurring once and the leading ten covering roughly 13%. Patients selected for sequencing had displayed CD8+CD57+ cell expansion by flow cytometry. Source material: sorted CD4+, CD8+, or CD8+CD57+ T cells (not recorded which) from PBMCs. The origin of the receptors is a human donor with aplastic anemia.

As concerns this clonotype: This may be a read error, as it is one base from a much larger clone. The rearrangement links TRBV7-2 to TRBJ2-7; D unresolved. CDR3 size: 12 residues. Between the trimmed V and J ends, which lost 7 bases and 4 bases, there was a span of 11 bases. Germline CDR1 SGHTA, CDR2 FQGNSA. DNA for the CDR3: TGTGCCAGCAACCAAGGGCATTACGAGCAGTACTTC. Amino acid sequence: CASNQGHYEQYF.

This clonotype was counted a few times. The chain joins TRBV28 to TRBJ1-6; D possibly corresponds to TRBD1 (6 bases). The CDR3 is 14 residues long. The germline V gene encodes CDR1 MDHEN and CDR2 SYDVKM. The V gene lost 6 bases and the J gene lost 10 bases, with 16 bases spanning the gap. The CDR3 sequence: CASRPAGTNSPLHF. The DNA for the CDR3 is TGTGCCAGCAGACCTGCCGGGACAAACTCACCCCTCCACTTT.

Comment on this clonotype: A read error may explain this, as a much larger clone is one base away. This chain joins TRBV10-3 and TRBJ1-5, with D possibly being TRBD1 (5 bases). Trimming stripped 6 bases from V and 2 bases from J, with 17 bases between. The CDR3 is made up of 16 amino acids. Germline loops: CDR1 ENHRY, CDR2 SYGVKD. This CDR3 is CAISSLGGDGNQPQHF. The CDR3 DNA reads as TGTGCCATCAGCTCCCTGGGGGGGGATGGCAATCAGCCCCAGCATTTT.

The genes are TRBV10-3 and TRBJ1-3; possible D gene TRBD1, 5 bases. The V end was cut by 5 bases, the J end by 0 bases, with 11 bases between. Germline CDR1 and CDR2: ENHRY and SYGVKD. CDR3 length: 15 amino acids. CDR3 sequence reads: CAISPGLCSGNTIYF. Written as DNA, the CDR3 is TGTGCCATCAGTCCGGGGCTGTGCTCTGGAAACACCATATATTTT.

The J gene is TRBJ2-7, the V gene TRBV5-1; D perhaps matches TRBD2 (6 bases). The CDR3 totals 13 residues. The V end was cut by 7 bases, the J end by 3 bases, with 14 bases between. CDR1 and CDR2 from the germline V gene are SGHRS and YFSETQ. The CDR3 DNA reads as TGCGCCAGCGGGGGACTGGGGAACTACGAGCAGTACTTC. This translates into CASGGLGNYEQYF.

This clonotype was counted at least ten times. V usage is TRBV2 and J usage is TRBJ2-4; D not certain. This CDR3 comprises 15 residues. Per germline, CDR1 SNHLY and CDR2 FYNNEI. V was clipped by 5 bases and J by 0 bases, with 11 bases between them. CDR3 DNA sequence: TGTGCCAGCAGTTCAGAAATAATAGCCAAAAACATTCAGTACTTC. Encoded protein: CASSSEIIAKNIQYF.

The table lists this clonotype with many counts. The CDR3 coding sequence is TGCAGCGTTTTACAGGGGGCAGATACGCAGTATTTT. Residues: CSVLQGADTQYF. This chain joins TRBV29-1 and TRBJ2-3; 8 bases align to TRBD1. There are 12 residues in the CDR3. The ends lost 5 bases at V and 4 bases at J; junction bases unmatched: 2. The germline CDR1 and CDR2 sequences are SQVTM and ANQGSEA.

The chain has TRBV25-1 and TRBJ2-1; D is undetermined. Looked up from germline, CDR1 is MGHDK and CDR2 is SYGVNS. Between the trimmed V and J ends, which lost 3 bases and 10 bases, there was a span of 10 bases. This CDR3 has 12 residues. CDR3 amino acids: CASSDRFYEQFF. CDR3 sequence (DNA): TGTGCCAGCAGTGACAGATTCTACGAGCAGTTCTTC.

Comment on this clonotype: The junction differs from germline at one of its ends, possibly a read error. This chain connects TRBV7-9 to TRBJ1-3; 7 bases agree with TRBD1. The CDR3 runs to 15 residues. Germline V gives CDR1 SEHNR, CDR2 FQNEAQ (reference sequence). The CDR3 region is CASSPGTASRNTIYF. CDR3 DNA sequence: TGTGCCAGCAGCCCAGGGACAGCCTCTAGAAACACCATATATTTT.

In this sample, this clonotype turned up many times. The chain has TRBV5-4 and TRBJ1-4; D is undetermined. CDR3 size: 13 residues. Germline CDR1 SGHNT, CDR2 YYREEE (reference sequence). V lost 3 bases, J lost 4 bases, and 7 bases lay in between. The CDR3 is CASSSLINEKLFF. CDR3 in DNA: TGTGCCAGCAGCTCCCTTATTAATGAAAAACTGTTTTTT.

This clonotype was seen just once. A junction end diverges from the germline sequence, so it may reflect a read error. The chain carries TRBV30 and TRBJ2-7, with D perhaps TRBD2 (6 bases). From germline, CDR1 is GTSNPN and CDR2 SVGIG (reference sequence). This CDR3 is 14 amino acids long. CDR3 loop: CAWSARGLSYEQCF. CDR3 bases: TGTGCCTGGAGTGCCCGGGGGTTGTCCTACGAGCAGTGCTTC.

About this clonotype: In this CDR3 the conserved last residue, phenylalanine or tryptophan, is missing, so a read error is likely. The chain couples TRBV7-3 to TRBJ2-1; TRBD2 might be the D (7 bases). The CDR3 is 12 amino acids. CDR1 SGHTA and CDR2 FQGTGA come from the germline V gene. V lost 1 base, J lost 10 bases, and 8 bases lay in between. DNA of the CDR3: TGTGCCAGCAGCTTAAGCGGGGGCGAGCAGTTCCTC. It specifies CASSLSGGEQFL.

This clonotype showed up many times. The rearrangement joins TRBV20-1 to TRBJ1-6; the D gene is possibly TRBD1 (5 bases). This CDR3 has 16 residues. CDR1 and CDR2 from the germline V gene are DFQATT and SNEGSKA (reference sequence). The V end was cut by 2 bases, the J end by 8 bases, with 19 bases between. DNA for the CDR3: TGCAGTGCTAGAAAGTCTCAGGGAGGCCTATATTCACCCCTCCACTTT. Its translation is CSARKSQGGLYSPLHF.

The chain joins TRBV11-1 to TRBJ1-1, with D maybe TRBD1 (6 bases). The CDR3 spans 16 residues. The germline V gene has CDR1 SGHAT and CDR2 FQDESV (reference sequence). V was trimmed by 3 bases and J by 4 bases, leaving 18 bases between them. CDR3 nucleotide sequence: TGTGCCAGCAGCTTCACACTCCAGGGGCTAGGCACTGAAGCTTTCTTT. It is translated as CASSFTLQGLGTEAFF.